The count of the clone carrying this TCR beta chain is one. TCRdb keeps only in-frame clones here, not all; method: immunoSEQ multiplex PCR. The repertoire has some 350,000 clones, about 90% of them found once; the top ten carry 2.5% to 3.5%. These data are taken from a study of blood T cell repertoires in COVID-19. Study background: Sources were T cells, B-cell-depleted T cells, or PBMCs; the material itself was cDNA or gDNA.

CDR1 and CDR2 (germline): SEHNR, FQNEAQ (reference sequence). J gave up 8 bases and V 4 bases, and 6 bases lay outside the gene matches. The CDR3 has 16 residues. Sequenced input: PBMCs or T cells enriched from blood (not recorded which). This chain connects TRBV7-9 to TRBJ2-1, with TRBD2 matching 15 bases. This receptor was taken from a woman in her 30s who had recovered from COVID-19. The CDR3 coding sequence is TGTGCCAGCAGCTCGTTCGGGACTAGCGGGAGGTATGAGCAGTTCTTC. Its protein is CASSSFGTSGRYEQFF.